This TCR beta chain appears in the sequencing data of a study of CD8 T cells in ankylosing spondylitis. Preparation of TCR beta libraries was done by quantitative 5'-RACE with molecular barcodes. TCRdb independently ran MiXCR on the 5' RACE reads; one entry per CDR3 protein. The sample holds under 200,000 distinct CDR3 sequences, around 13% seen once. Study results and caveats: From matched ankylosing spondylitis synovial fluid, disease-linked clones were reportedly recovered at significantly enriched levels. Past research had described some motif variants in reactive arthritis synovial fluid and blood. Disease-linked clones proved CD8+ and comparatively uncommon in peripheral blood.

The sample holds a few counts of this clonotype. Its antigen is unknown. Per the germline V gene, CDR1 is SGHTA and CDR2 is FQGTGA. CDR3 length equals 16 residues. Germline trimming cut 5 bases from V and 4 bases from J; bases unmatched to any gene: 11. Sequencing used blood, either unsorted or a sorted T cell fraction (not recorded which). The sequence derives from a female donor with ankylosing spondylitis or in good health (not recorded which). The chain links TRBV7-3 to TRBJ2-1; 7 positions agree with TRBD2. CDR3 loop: CASSPASSGVYNEQFF. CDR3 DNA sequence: TGTGCCAGCAGCCCTGCATCTAGCGGCGTATACAATGAGCAGTTCTTC.